A selection of T cell receptor beta chains follows, all from one sample in a study of blood T cells in healthy people across ages. TCRdb ran MiXCR on the 5' RACE reads and lists one entry per CDR3 protein. The table lists about 1,500,000 distinct CDR3 sequences, 28% of them singletons, with approximately 7.7% in the top ten. Sequencing input: blood. The receptors shown here come from a woman aged 25 to 39 in good health. Both conserved end residues are part of each CDR3. Fields, in order: J gene, clone size, D gene, V gene, CDR3 DNA, CDR3 protein. A D gene is named only where the DNA matches it firmly. Clone size is shown for a subset of rows, as once, few, many or a class of expanded clone.

j_call: TRBJ1-2; clone_size: many; d_call: .; v_call: TRBV12-5; cdr3_nt: TGTGCTAGTGGTGTGGACCACTATGGCTACACCTTC; cdr3_aa: CASGVDHYGYTF
j_call: TRBJ2-7; clone_size: .; d_call: .; v_call: TRBV18; cdr3_nt: TGTGCCAGCTCACCCATCACAGGGTTCGAGCAGTACTTC; cdr3_aa: CASSPITGFEQYF
j_call: TRBJ2-6; clone_size: .; d_call: .; v_call: TRBV18; cdr3_nt: TGTGCCAACTCACCCACAGCCTCTGAGGCCAACGTCCTGACTTTC; cdr3_aa: CANSPTASEANVLTF
j_call: TRBJ1-1; clone_size: .; d_call: .; v_call: TRBV6-5; cdr3_nt: TGTGCCAGCAGTTACGAGGGGGCTGAAGCTTTCTTT; cdr3_aa: CASSYEGAEAFF
j_call: TRBJ2-5; clone_size: many; d_call: TRBD2; v_call: TRBV20-1; cdr3_nt: TGCAGTGCTAGGGCTAGCGGCTCCCAAGAGACCCAGTACTTC; cdr3_aa: CSARASGSQETQYF
j_call: TRBJ2-7; clone_size: .; d_call: .; v_call: TRBV20-1; cdr3_nt: TGCAGTGCTAGACTTGGGACCGACGAGCAGTACTTC; cdr3_aa: CSARLGTDEQYF
j_call: TRBJ2-1; clone_size: many; d_call: .; v_call: TRBV7-2; cdr3_nt: TGTGCCAGCAGCTTGGGGTTTGGGAATGAGCAGTTCTTC; cdr3_aa: CASSLGFGNEQFF
j_call: TRBJ1-2; clone_size: few; d_call: TRBD1; v_call: TRBV20-1; cdr3_nt: TGCAGTGCTAGAGATCGGGGGGACAGCGCCTATGTCTACACCTTC; cdr3_aa: CSARDRGDSAYVYTF
j_call: TRBJ2-1; clone_size: .; d_call: TRBD2; v_call: TRBV25-1; cdr3_nt: TGTGCCAGCAGCGCGGGGGGGTTCGTGGAGCAGTTCTTC; cdr3_aa: CASSAGGFVEQFF
j_call: TRBJ2-1; clone_size: few; d_call: TRBD2; v_call: TRBV27; cdr3_nt: TGTGCCAGCAGTCCCCTGGGCGGGGGGGTAAATGAGCAGTTCTTC; cdr3_aa: CASSPLGGGVNEQFF
j_call: TRBJ2-4; clone_size: .; d_call: .; v_call: TRBV12-2; cdr3_nt: TGTGCAAGTCGATTCATAGCGGGAGCCGGATGTGAGCAGTACTTC; cdr3_aa: CASRFIAGAGCEQYF
j_call: TRBJ1-5; clone_size: few; d_call: TRBD1; v_call: TRBV7-9; cdr3_nt: TGTGCCAGCAGCGATGAGACAGGGAATCAGCCCCAGCATTTT; cdr3_aa: CASSDETGNQPQHF
j_call: TRBJ1-5; clone_size: .; d_call: .; v_call: TRBV21-1; cdr3_nt: TGTGCCAGCAGCAAGTGTGGTCGCCAGGGGGTAAATCAGCCCCAGCATTTT; cdr3_aa: CASSKCGRQGVNQPQHF
j_call: TRBJ2-5; clone_size: few; d_call: .; v_call: TRBV7-2; cdr3_nt: TGTGCCAGCAGCAGAGAGGCTTACCAAGAGACCCAGTACTTC; cdr3_aa: CASSREAYQETQYF
j_call: TRBJ2-3; clone_size: .; d_call: .; v_call: TRBV20-1; cdr3_nt: TGCAGTGCTGGGACGGCGGCGGCAGATACGCAGTATTTT; cdr3_aa: CSAGTAAADTQYF
j_call: TRBJ2-1; clone_size: .; d_call: TRBD1; v_call: TRBV7-9; cdr3_nt: TGTGCCAGCGGTAGACAGGGGAAAAATGAGCAGTTCTTC; cdr3_aa: CASGRQGKNEQFF
j_call: TRBJ2-4; clone_size: .; d_call: TRBD1; v_call: TRBV25-1; cdr3_nt: TGTGCCAGCGGGGCTGGGACAGGGGTTTTTGGGGCCAAAAACATTCAGTACTTC; cdr3_aa: CASGAGTGVFGAKNIQYF
j_call: TRBJ2-5; clone_size: few; d_call: .; v_call: TRBV7-8; cdr3_nt: TGTGCCAGCAGCTTAGAGGCTAGATTACCGGTGCGAGAGACCCAGTACTTC; cdr3_aa: CASSLEARLPVRETQYF
j_call: TRBJ2-7; clone_size: many; d_call: .; v_call: TRBV2; cdr3_nt: TGTGCCAGCAGTGAAGCGGGACAAACTTACGAGCAGTACTTC; cdr3_aa: CASSEAGQTYEQYF
j_call: TRBJ2-4; clone_size: .; d_call: TRBD2; v_call: TRBV6-2/TRBV6-3; cdr3_nt: TGTGCCAGCAGAGATTCAGGCCCGGGACTAGCGGGGGTGGAGCAGTACTTC; cdr3_aa: CASRDSGPGLAGVEQYF
j_call: TRBJ2-2; clone_size: .; d_call: .; v_call: TRBV7-2; cdr3_nt: TGTGCCAGCAGCCTTAGTAGTGGGGCAGGGGAGCTGTTTTTT; cdr3_aa: CASSLSSGAGELFF
j_call: TRBJ2-1; clone_size: .; d_call: .; v_call: TRBV3-1; cdr3_nt: TGTGCCAGCAGCCCACCGGTCCGAGTGGGGAATGAGCAGTTCTTC; cdr3_aa: CASSPPVRVGNEQFF
j_call: TRBJ2-6; clone_size: .; d_call: .; v_call: TRBV29-1; cdr3_nt: TGCAGCGTTGAAGCCCGGCCCGGCAGTCGCTCTGGGGCCAACGTCCTGACTTTC; cdr3_aa: CSVEARPGSRSGANVLTF
j_call: TRBJ1-3; clone_size: .; d_call: .; v_call: TRBV6-6; cdr3_nt: TGTGCCAGCAGTTACTCGCAAGGGGCAGGAAACACCATATATTTT; cdr3_aa: CASSYSQGAGNTIYF
j_call: TRBJ2-1; clone_size: many; d_call: .; v_call: TRBV20-1; cdr3_nt: TGCAGTGCTAGGGCCGACTCCTACAATGAGCAGTTCTTC; cdr3_aa: CSARADSYNEQFF
j_call: TRBJ2-7; clone_size: .; d_call: TRBD1; v_call: TRBV28; cdr3_nt: TGTGCCAGCAGTGCGGGACAGGCTTTAAACGAGCAGTACTTC; cdr3_aa: CASSAGQALNEQYF
j_call: TRBJ2-6; clone_size: many; d_call: TRBD2; v_call: TRBV5-1; cdr3_nt: TGCGCCAGCACACTAGCGGGGCCACGCTCTGGGGCCAACGTCCTGACTTTC; cdr3_aa: CASTLAGPRSGANVLTF
j_call: TRBJ1-5; clone_size: few; d_call: .; v_call: TRBV6-2/TRBV6-3; cdr3_nt: TGTGCCAGGACAGGCGATAGCAATCAGCCCCAGCATTTT; cdr3_aa: CARTGDSNQPQHF
j_call: TRBJ2-1; clone_size: .; d_call: .; v_call: TRBV13; cdr3_nt: TGTGCCAGCAGCCCACGACTTGCTTCCGCTTACAATGAGCAGTTCTTC; cdr3_aa: CASSPRLASAYNEQFF
j_call: TRBJ2-5; clone_size: .; d_call: .; v_call: TRBV6-6; cdr3_nt: TGTGCCATCAGTTACTCGAAGGGGGGCGGGGAGACCCAGTACTTC; cdr3_aa: CAISYSKGGGETQYF
j_call: TRBJ1-2; clone_size: few; d_call: .; v_call: TRBV20-1; cdr3_nt: TGCAGTGCCATGAGGGGGGACTATGGCTACACCTTC; cdr3_aa: CSAMRGDYGYTF
j_call: TRBJ2-7; clone_size: .; d_call: TRBD1; v_call: TRBV2; cdr3_nt: TGTGCCAGCAGTGACCCGGACAGGGGGTTCTTCGAGCAGTACTTC; cdr3_aa: CASSDPDRGFFEQYF
j_call: TRBJ2-3; clone_size: many; d_call: .; v_call: TRBV6-5; cdr3_nt: TGTGCCAGCAGTTACACGGAGGGGGATACGCAGTATTTT; cdr3_aa: CASSYTEGDTQYF
j_call: TRBJ2-1; clone_size: many; d_call: TRBD1; v_call: TRBV20-1; cdr3_nt: TGCAGTGCTCCACAGGGGGGCAATGAGCAGTTCTTC; cdr3_aa: CSAPQGGNEQFF
j_call: TRBJ2-7; clone_size: .; d_call: .; v_call: TRBV20-1; cdr3_nt: TGCAGTGCTAGATCTCCCCTCGGCGGAAATGAGCAGTACTTC; cdr3_aa: CSARSPLGGNEQYF
j_call: TRBJ2-1; clone_size: few; d_call: TRBD1; v_call: TRBV20-1; cdr3_nt: TGCAGTGCACACCCTGACAGGGACAATGAGCAGTTCTTC; cdr3_aa: CSAHPDRDNEQFF
j_call: TRBJ2-3; clone_size: .; d_call: .; v_call: TRBV13; cdr3_nt: TGTGGCAGCAGCCCATACACAGATACGCAGTATTTT; cdr3_aa: CGSSPYTDTQYF
j_call: TRBJ1-1; clone_size: few; d_call: TRBD1; v_call: TRBV12-3/TRBV12-4; cdr3_nt: TGTGCCAGCAGGATGGACAGGGCTTCCCCTGAAGCTTTCTTT; cdr3_aa: CASRMDRASPEAFF
j_call: TRBJ1-5; clone_size: few; d_call: .; v_call: TRBV6-2/TRBV6-3; cdr3_nt: TGTGCCAGCAGCCAGACAGCTCCTCAGCCCCAGCATTTT; cdr3_aa: CASSQTAPQPQHF
j_call: TRBJ2-3; clone_size: .; d_call: TRBD2; v_call: TRBV7-9; cdr3_nt: TGTGCCAGCTGCCTCGGACTAGCGGGAGTTGGAGATACGCAGTATTTT; cdr3_aa: CASCLGLAGVGDTQYF
j_call: TRBJ2-7; clone_size: .; d_call: TRBD1; v_call: TRBV28; cdr3_nt: TGTGCCAGCAGTCCATCACAGGGGGCGGTGGCCACCTACGAGCAGTACTTC; cdr3_aa: CASSPSQGAVATYEQYF